Presented here are 27 T cell receptor beta chains from one specimen sequenced in a study of T cell changes during pregnancy in multiple sclerosis (dated by TCRdb to between 2017 and 2020). Libraries were made using the immunoSEQ multiplex PCR assay. Sourced from immuneACCESS, this table was stored by TCRdb with only in-frame sequences that have V and J called. A share of the clones is absent; for the studies checked, an unresolved V gene accounts for under half, and the remainder has no known explanation. This sample gives over 50,000 clones in total; 88% of them show up just once. The ten largest account for 1.7% of the sample. The sample here was peripheral blood, taken in the first trimester of pregnancy. All receptors come from a female donor with multiple sclerosis, enrolled in a pregnancy study.

The J gene is TRBJ1-2, the V gene TRBV28; TRBD1 agrees at 8 bases. J was trimmed by 6 bases and V by 6 bases; bases with no gene match: 18. The CDR3 covers 17 residues. CDR1 is MDHEN, CDR2 SYDVKM, per germline. The CDR3 DNA follows: TGTGCCAGCAGCCCCTCTTCCGGGACAGGTGCTTCTAATGGCTACACCTTC. Protein product: CASSPSSGTGASNGYTF.

The chain joins TRBV5-1 to TRBJ2-6; D gene ambiguous. The germline V and J ends were trimmed by 5 bases and 4 bases, with 10 bases remaining between them. The CDR3 is made up of 14 amino acids. The germline V gene encodes CDR1 SGHRS and CDR2 YFSETQ. CDR3 bases: TGCGCCAGCAGGTCCCCAGGCGGGGCCAACGTCCTGACTTTC. Translated, it gives CASRSPGGANVLTF.

This sequence joins TRBV10-3 and TRBJ2-5; 10 bases are shared with TRBD1. Germline V gene sequence: CDR1 ENHRY, CDR2 SYGVKD. The CDR3 contains 14 residues. V lost 6 bases and J lost 1; bases outside the gene matches: 2. CDR3 protein: CAIRGQGSQETQYF. As DNA, the CDR3 is TGTGCCATCAGGGGACAGGGGAGCCAAGAGACCCAGTACTTC.

V is TRBV30 and J is TRBJ2-1, with TRBD2 identical over 10 bases. V shed 2 bases, J shed 5 bases, and the junction held 3 bases outside the gene matches. The CDR3 length is 14 residues. The germline CDR1 and CDR2 sequences are GTSNPN and SVGIG (reference sequence). Written as DNA, the CDR3 is TGTGCCTGGAGTCGGACTAGCGGTCACAATGAGCAGTTCTTC. Translation gives CAWSRTSGHNEQFF.

The chain couples TRBV7-3 to TRBJ2-3, with 8 bases aligning to TRBD2. V was clipped by 2 bases and J by 4 bases; unmatched bases: 2. CDR1 is SGHTA, CDR2 FQGTGA, per germline. The CDR3 loop spans 14 amino acids. CDR3 in DNA: TGTGCCAGCAGCTTAGCGGGAGGAGCAGATACGCAGTATTTT. Amino acid sequence: CASSLAGGADTQYF.

V gene TRBV11-2 combines with J gene TRBJ2-7, with 9 bases fitting TRBD1. Germline V gene data show CDR1 as SGHAT and CDR2 as FQNNGV. V shed 3 bases and J 4 bases; nucleotides not matched to a gene: 10. The CDR3 totals 16 residues. CDR3 protein: CASSLLWTGVSYEQYF. In DNA form, the CDR3 reads TGTGCCAGCAGCTTGCTTTGGACAGGGGTTAGTTACGAGCAGTACTTC.

CDR3 in DNA: TGCGCCAGCAGCCAAGTAAGTGCGTACGAGCAGTACTTC. This sequence encodes CASSQVSAYEQYF. The chain combines TRBV4-1 with TRBJ2-5, with D hard to call. The J call may be incorrect, as the DNA end agrees better with TRBJ2-7. The germline CDR1 and CDR2 sequences are MGHRA and YSYEKL. This CDR3 has 13 residues.

The chain joins TRBV4-1 to TRBJ1-4; 7 nucleotides agree with TRBD1. Germline trimming cut 3 bases from V and 5 bases from J; bases unmatched to any gene: 6. The CDR3 sequence is 15 residues long. Germline values: CDR1 MGHRA, CDR2 YSYEKL. The chain's CDR3 is CASSHYRGDNEKLFF. The CDR3 nucleotides are TGCGCCAGCAGCCATTACAGGGGCGACAATGAAAAACTGTTTTTT.

In DNA form, the CDR3 reads TGTGCCAGCAGCTTTTACAGGGTGCGGATGAACACTGAAGCTTTCTTT. Protein product: CASSFYRVRMNTEAFF. The rearrangement joins TRBV5-4 to TRBJ1-1; a possible D gene is TRBD1 (6 bases). V was pared by 2 bases and J by 0 bases, with 14 bases between. This CDR3 comprises 16 residues. Germline V gene data show CDR1 as SGHNT and CDR2 as YYREEE (reference sequence).

The rearrangement links TRBV14 to TRBJ1-1; D might be TRBD1 (5 bases). This CDR3 has 12 amino acids. The V gene lost 5 bases and the J gene lost 7 bases, with 11 bases spanning the gap. Per germline, CDR1 SGHDN and CDR2 FVKESK. The CDR3 DNA is TGTGCCAGCAGCTCACGACAGTATGAAGCTTTCTTT. Encoded protein: CASSSRQYEAFF.

This clone occurred a few times. J is TRBJ1-2 and V is TRBV19; D gene ambiguous. Germline V gene sequence: CDR1 LNHDA, CDR2 SQIVND (reference sequence). Trimming removed 8 bases at V and 5 bases at J, with 15 bases between. The CDR3 length is 13 residues. The CDR3 sequence is CASGSSLGYGYTF. The CDR3 nucleotides are TGTGCCAGTGGGAGTTCCCTGGGGTATGGCTACACCTTC.

The chain employs TRBV6-7 and TRBJ1-4, with a tentative D call TRBD1 (5 bases). TRBV6-7 is marked as an open reading frame, function uncertain. This CDR3 spans 17 amino acids. The V end lost 2 bases, the J end lost 3 bases, and 16 bases lay between the germline ends. CDR3 nucleotides: TGTGCCAGCAGTTACCAAAGACGGAGGGGAGCTAATGAAAAACTGTTTTTT. Protein sequence: CASSYQRRRGANEKLFF.

The V and J genes are TRBV5-4 and TRBJ1-2; 8 bases are a match to TRBD1. The CDR3 contains 13 residues. The junction had 6 bases not matched to a gene; V was cut back by 5 bases and J by 6 bases. CDR1 is SGHNT and CDR2 is YYREEE in the germline V gene (reference sequence). The CDR3 nucleotides read TGTGCCAGCAGAGGACAGGGTGAAAATGGCTACACCTTC. It translates to CASRGQGENGYTF.

The chain has TRBV11-2 and TRBJ2-7; 7 nucleotides line up with TRBD1. The V segment lost 5 bases and the J segment 7 bases; nucleotides outside the gene matches: 17. The CDR3 runs to 16 residues. Germline V lookup: CDR1 SGHAT, CDR2 FQNNGV. CDR3 in DNA: TGTGCCAGCAGCCAGGGGGTTCTGGGGGCGGCGGAAGAGCAGTACTTC. This gives the protein CASSQGVLGAAEEQYF.

This chain joins TRBV5-1 and TRBJ2-3, with D unresolved. The CDR3 length is 12 residues. The germline V gene has CDR1 SGHRS and CDR2 YFSETQ. Trimming left V 1 base short and J 4 bases short, with 4 bases between. This CDR3 reads CASSLSADTQYF. The CDR3 DNA reads TGCGCCAGCAGCTTGTCGGCAGATACGCAGTATTTT.

In this sample, this clone turned up many times. This chain connects TRBV7-9 to TRBJ1-1; no reliable D call. There are 12 residues in the CDR3. Per the germline V gene, CDR1 is SEHNR and CDR2 is FQNEAQ (reference sequence). Trimming stripped 5 bases from V and 3 bases from J, with 7 bases between. The DNA for the CDR3 is TGTGCCAGCAGCCCCGGGTACACTGAAGCTTTCTTT. Translation gives CASSPGYTEAFF.

V and J are TRBV5-1 and TRBJ2-7; a possible D gene is TRBD1 (7 bases). V shed 5 bases and J shed 1 base, with 19 bases lying between them. Germline CDR1 reads SGHRS; CDR2 reads YFSETQ. This CDR3 spans 16 amino acids. The CDR3, as DNA: TGCGCCAGCAGGTTTACTCCAGGGGGGACTTCCTACGAGCAGTACTTC. This translates into CASRFTPGGTSYEQYF.

The chain has TRBV2 and TRBJ1-1; no reliable D call. Trimming removed 5 bases from V and 7 bases from J, with 8 bases in between. This CDR3 comprises 11 residues. The germline V gene has CDR1 SNHLY and CDR2 FYNNEI. The CDR3 DNA is TGTGCCAGCAGTAGGGAGGTTGAAGCTTTCTTT. It specifies CASSREVEAFF.

The chain recombines TRBV7-3 with TRBJ2-7; 7 bases are a match to TRBD2. This CDR3 has 15 residues. Looked up from germline, CDR1 is SGHTA and CDR2 is FQGTGA. Germline trimming cut 3 bases from V and 5 bases from J; bases unmatched to any gene: 10. CDR3 in DNA: TGTGCCAGCAGCTTTCTTACCAGCGGGATCGACGAGCAGTACTTC. Its translation: CASSFLTSGIDEQYF.

The chain uses TRBV6-8 and TRBJ2-1; perhaps TRBD2 as D (5 bases). Germline lookup yields CDR1 MNHGY and CDR2 SAAAGT. The CDR3 consists of 15 residues. The ends were cut back, 7 bases at V and 3 bases at J, with 16 bases in the middle. As DNA, the CDR3 is TGTGCCAGCACTCGGATGGGGAGATACTACAATGAGCAGTTCTTC. Its translation: CASTRMGRYYNEQFF.

This chain uses TRBV6-5 with TRBJ1-1, with 11 bases aligning to TRBD1. V gave up 8 bases and J gave up 1 base; unmatched junction bases: 6. The germline V gene has CDR1 MNHEY and CDR2 SVGAGI. The CDR3 length is 15 residues. CDR3 residues: CASGDRGFKNTEAFF. The CDR3 nucleotides are TGTGCCAGCGGGGACAGGGGGTTTAAGAACACTGAAGCTTTCTTT.

This chain uses TRBV27 with TRBJ2-2; 9 positions agree with TRBD2. J gave up 0 bases and V 7 bases, and 6 bases lay outside the gene matches. The CDR3 runs to 16 residues. Germline-derived CDR1 and CDR2 are MNHEY and SMNVEV (reference sequence). DNA for the CDR3: TGTGCCAGCAAGTGGGCGGGAGGGACGAACACCGGGGAGCTGTTTTTT. Its translation: CASKWAGGTNTGELFF.

V and J are TRBV7-9 and TRBJ2-7; 9 bases fit TRBD2. The CDR3 runs 16 residues. V shed 3 bases, J shed 7 bases, and the junction held 13 bases outside the gene matches. Germline V gene data show CDR1 as SEHNR and CDR2 as FQNEAQ (reference sequence). The CDR3 sequence: CASSFLAGNLRLEQYF. CDR3 coding DNA: TGTGCCAGCAGCTTTCTAGCGGGAAACCTCAGGTTGGAGCAGTACTTC.

The chain carries TRBV7-9 and TRBJ2-1; a weak D match, TRBD1 (6 bases). Looked up from germline, CDR1 is SEHNR and CDR2 is FQNEAQ (reference sequence). The CDR3 consists of 14 residues. Trimming left V 4 bases short and J 8 bases short, with 15 bases between. Here the CDR3 reads CASSYGGPQDEQFF. In DNA form, the CDR3 reads TGTGCCAGCAGCTATGGGGGCCCCCAGGATGAGCAGTTCTTC.

The chain is built from TRBV29-1 and TRBJ2-1; 11 nucleotides agree with TRBD2. Losses at the gene ends were 3 bases for V and 0 bases for J; bases not matched to a gene: 4. Germline V gives CDR1 SQVTM, CDR2 ANQGSEA. The CDR3 length is 16 residues. As DNA, the CDR3 is TGCAGCGTTGAGGGACTAGCGGTTAGCTCCTACAATGAGCAGTTCTTC. Residues: CSVEGLAVSSYNEQFF.

The chain has TRBV4-3 and TRBJ2-1; 11 nucleotides match TRBD1. Trimming removed 0 bases from V and 8 bases from J; junction bases left unmatched: 18. CDR1 and CDR2 from the germline V gene are LGHNA and YSLEER. The CDR3 length is 20 residues. The chain's CDR3 is CASSQETGQGALKLGYEQFF. In nucleotides, the CDR3 is TGCGCCAGCAGCCAAGAAACTGGACAGGGGGCGTTAAAACTAGGATATGAGCAGTTCTTC.

The chain employs TRBV27 and TRBJ2-7, with TRBD2 identical over 8 bases. Germline V gene data show CDR1 as MNHEY and CDR2 as SMNVEV (reference sequence). The CDR3 has 17 residues. V lost 1 base to trimming and J lost 3 bases; unmatched junction nucleotides: 11. The CDR3 region has the DNA TGTGCCAGCAGTTTATTACCTCCGACTAGCGAGGTCTACGAGCAGTACTTC. It encodes CASSLLPPTSEVYEQYF.